This entry is about one T cell receptor beta chain. Its antigen is currently not known. No much larger clone is present one base from it, and per-base qualities are unavailable. This entry is derived from a study of shared clonotypes between healthy human individuals (dated by TCRdb to the early 2020s). Study-wide context: The cohort comprised two women and a few men aged 18 to 49 years. For each donor, CD4 naive and CD4 memory were each run on three plates, CD8 naive on two plates, and CD8 memory on one plate. The study deeply sequenced blood TCR repertoires of several healthy adults to estimate repertoire size and the extent of clonotype sharing between individuals. Different laboratories and diverse techniques were used to prepare libraries and sequence TCR repertoires, to increase sequencing depth and limit assay-specific biases. Between about 0.8 and 9 billion PBMCs per donor were obtained by leukapheresis.

General study outcomes and caveats: Because the study included only a small number of donors, the genetic and exposure-history diversity represented was limited. Pairwise subsampling led to the expectation that sequencing depth would affect the degree of clonotype sharing among donors. Clonotypes shared by all four sorted-subset donors showed higher generation probabilities than non-shared clonotypes. Sampling was restricted to blood, and TCR repertoires in tissue are likely to differ from TCR repertoires in blood. Rarefaction of sorted-subset datasets indicated incomplete sequencing despite the large sequencing depth. Larger estimated clonotype richness was generally found for naive subsets than for memory subsets. About 5% of naive CD4, 3.5% of naive CD8, roughly 2.4% of memory CD4, and roughly 0.4% of memory CD8 clonotypes were shared across several donors.

V drops 7 bases and J drops 2 bases, leaving 14 bases in between. CDR1 and CDR2 are read off the germline V gene as SQVTM and ANQGSEA. The CDR3 sequence holds 13 residues, the cysteine and phenylalanine included. Only the CDR3 DNA is retained, 39 bases long and in frame from the first base. Using the deep immunoSEQ assay, multiplex PCR amplified TCR CDR3 regions from genomic DNA. Extracted genomic DNA from each cell subset was distributed evenly across all wells of several immunoSEQ 96-well plates, and each plate was treated as a replicate. For sorted subsets, approximately 190 ng genomic DNA, equal to 30,000 to 35,000 T cell genomes, was loaded into each replicate PCR. Purified libraries were quantified with a Qubit 3.0 fluorometer, sized on a Bioanalyzer 2100, and re-quantified with the KAPA Library Quantification kit. Each immunoSEQ 96-well plate was sequenced on its own single-read 150-cycle Illumina NextSeq 550 flow cell. The authors processed their data as follows. Because the immunoSEQ output held only junctional sequences and lacked quality scores, the filtering could not match the filtering applied to full-length reads. To assign V/J genes and CDR3, sequences were annotated using PyIR, a Python wrapper for IgBLAST v1.9, with IMGT germline references. Reads with weak V/J assignments (E-value above 1e-6), missing CDR3, stop codons, out-of-frame junctions, or ambiguous translated residues were removed. V3J clonotypes were defined as sequences sharing the same inferred V gene, J gene, and CDR3 amino acid sequence. Percentage overlap between repertoires was calculated by dividing the number of shared unique clonotypes by the size of the smaller repertoire. Repertoire richness was assessed with RTK rarefaction, the Chao1 estimator, and Recon v2.1 estimates of unobserved clonotypes. For all TCRbeta clonotypes obtained by the gDNA method from four donors, generation probabilities were computed with OLGA. TCRdb's version of the immuneACCESS table is confined to in-frame rearrangements and falls short of the full clone set. An unresolved V gene accounts for under half of the shortfall where checked; the remainder is of unknown origin. The DNA gave D and trimming, while V, J and clone size come from that table. The sample profile shows 150,000 to 200,000 clones; over 80% of them were found once. The ten biggest clones cover around 0.067% of the sample.

Donors were healthy HIV-negative adults with no recently reported acute infections or vaccinations. Only Caucasian adults living in Nashville, Tennessee, USA were represented among the donors. CD4+ T cells were enriched through magnetic negative selection, after which naive cells were positively selected on CD45RA and the remaining negative fraction served as the memory subset. Blood was obtained by leukapheresis, after which PBMCs were separated by Ficoll-Histopaque density gradient centrifugation and cryopreserved in liquid nitrogen vapor phase. Purity and quantity of every magnetically sorted T cell population were checked by analytical flow cytometry. Genomic DNA was isolated from each sorted fraction and quantified by UV absorbance on a Nanodrop 2000c.

The chain was built from TRBV29-1 and TRBJ1-1; TRBD1 could be the D gene, as 5 bases match. This sequence originates from a woman aged 30 to 39 in good health. The sequenced sample consisted of naive CD4+ T cells sorted from blood. According to the study, the label for this sample's cell subset or site signals: CD45RA+ positively selected. The CDR3 amino acid sequence is: CSAVGGDNTEAFF. The DNA is as follows: TGCAGCGCCGTGGGGGGGGATAACACTGAAGCTTTCTTT.